These 16 T cell receptor beta chains came from one sample sequenced in a study of T-cell memory formation after mild COVID-19. Each CDR3 protein is one row after TCRdb ran MiXCR on the 5' RACE reads. Altogether about 470,000 distinct CDR3 sequences are present, roughly 18% being singletons, with the ten largest covering roughly 12%. Sequenced input: PBMCs or a T cell subset sorted from them (not recorded which). These receptors were taken from an adult woman who had mild COVID-19 (a few samples of this study predate the infection). Cell type and time point are not known.

The rearrangement joins TRBV6-2 or TRBV6-3 to TRBJ1-2, with 9 bases that match TRBD1. Losses at the gene ends were 5 bases for V and 4 bases for J; bases not matched to a gene: 8. Germline CDR1 reads MNHEY; CDR2 reads SVGEGT. The length of the CDR3 is 15 residues. The CDR3 DNA follows: TGTGCCAGCAGTGGACCGGGACAGGGTTCCTATGGCTACACCTTC. This gives the protein CASSGPGQGSYGYTF.

This clonotype was observed a handful of times. The chain employs TRBV7-8 and TRBJ1-1; the match to TRBD1 covers 7 bases. CDR1 SGHVS and CDR2 FQNEAQ come from the germline V gene. The CDR3 has 14 residues. With 4 bases clipped from V and 4 bases from J, the junction kept 6 bases outside the gene matches. The CDR3 DNA reads as TGTGCCAGCAGCTCCCAAACAGGGGTCACTGAAGCTTTCTTT. It encodes CASSSQTGVTEAFF.

J is TRBJ2-2 and V is TRBV4-2; 12 bases line up with TRBD2. V lost 4 bases, J lost 2 bases, and 2 bases stayed unmatched. In germline, CDR1 is LGHNA, CDR2 YNFKEQ. The CDR3 totals 16 residues. CDR3 residues: CASSLLAGGNTGELFF. Written as DNA, the CDR3 is TGTGCCAGCAGCCTACTAGCGGGGGGTAACACCGGGGAGCTGTTTTTT.

This clonotype was counted a few times. The chain links TRBV5-6 to TRBJ2-4; tentatively, D is TRBD2 (6 bases). This CDR3 spans 15 amino acids. Germline CDR1 SGHDT, CDR2 YYEEEE. The V end lost 4 bases, the J end lost 0 bases, and 11 bases lay between the germline ends. CDR3: CASSARGLAKNIQYF. The CDR3 DNA reads as TGTGCCAGCAGCGCGAGGGGACTAGCCAAAAACATTCAGTACTTC. The full variable domain, completed using reference TRBV5-6 and TRBJ2-4, is DAGVTQSPTHLIKTRGQQVTLRCSPKSGHDTVSWYQQALGQGPQFIFQYYEEEERQRGNFPDRFSGHQFPNYSSELNVNALLLGDSALYLCASSARGLAKNIQYFGAGTRLSVL.

This clonotype was seen only a few times. The J gene is TRBJ2-1, the V gene TRBV5-1; tentative D call: TRBD1 (6 bases). This CDR3 comprises 15 residues. Germline CDR1 SGHRS, CDR2 YFSETQ. V gave up 0 bases and J gave up 4 bases, with 11 bases separating them. CDR3 nucleotide sequence: TGCGCCAGCAGCTTGGCCGGGACACAATACAATGAGCAGTTCTTC. Translated, it gives CASSLAGTQYNEQFF.

For the CDR3, the DNA is TGCAGCGTAGCGGTCCAGCTGAACACTGAAGCTTTCTTT. This encodes CSVAVQLNTEAFF. The chain couples TRBV29-1 to TRBJ1-1; D not resolved. Trimming pared 6 bases from V and 0 bases from J, leaving 11 bases between. The CDR3 is made up of 13 amino acids. Germline V gene sequence: CDR1 SQVTM, CDR2 ANQGSEA.

The V call is TRBV20-1, the J call TRBJ1-2, with 10 positions matching TRBD1. The germline V gene encodes CDR1 DFQATT and CDR2 SNEGSKA (reference sequence). This CDR3 is 15 amino acids long. V dropped 3 bases and J dropped 5; count of bases not matched to a gene: 9. Written as DNA, the CDR3 is TGCAGTGCTAGTAATAACGACAGGGGGCAATATGGCTACACCTTC. Protein product: CSASNNDRGQYGYTF.

The V and J genes are TRBV12-3 or TRBV12-4 and TRBJ2-7; the D gene is possibly TRBD2 (6 bases). This CDR3 has 13 residues. Deletions cut 6 bases from V and 8 bases from J, with 17 bases between. This CDR3 is CASSPGLYVKQYF. As DNA, the CDR3 is TGTGCCAGCAGCCCGGGACTGTACGTGAAGCAGTACTTC.

There are a few counts of this clonotype. Possible read error: a much larger clone is one base away. The chain links TRBV7-3 to TRBJ2-6, with no clear D. The CDR3 spans 14 residues. With 5 bases removed from V and 0 bases from J, the gap between germline ends came to 5 bases. Looked up from germline, CDR1 is SGHTA and CDR2 is FQGTGA. The CDR3 spells CASSPHSGANVLTF. CDR3 DNA: TGTGCCAGCAGCCCCCACTCTGGGGCCAACGTCCTGACTTTC.

This rearrangement joins TRBV5-8 to TRBJ2-1; 7 positions agree with TRBD2. In germline, CDR1 is SGHTS, CDR2 YDEGEE. V shed 2 bases and J 3 bases; nucleotides not matched to a gene: 5. This CDR3 has 15 residues. The CDR3 nucleotides read TGTGCCAGCAGCTTTCCTGGCGGGGGCTACAATGAGCAGTTCTTC. It specifies CASSFPGGGYNEQFF.

This clonotype appeared a few times. The chain carries TRBV2 and TRBJ2-5, with unresolved D. The germline gives CDR1 SNHLY, CDR2 FYNNEI. Trimming removed 6 bases at V and 2 bases at J, with 10 bases between. The CDR3 spans 13 residues. CDR3 protein: CASRADGQETQYF. DNA for the CDR3: TGTGCCAGCAGAGCAGACGGACAAGAGACCCAGTACTTC.

The gene calls are TRBV5-1 and TRBJ2-3, with D possibly being TRBD1 (6 bases). The length of the CDR3 is 17 residues. Germline V CDR1 and CDR2: SGHRS, YFSETQ. V was shortened by 4 bases and J by 4 bases, with 22 bases between the two germline ends. The CDR3 DNA follows: TGCGCCAGCAGCCCAGGCTGGCTTAGACAGGCTGCAGATACGCAGTATTTT. This translates into CASSPGWLRQAADTQYF.

The genes are TRBV24-1 and TRBJ2-3; tentatively, D is TRBD1 (6 bases). The CDR3 is made up of 16 amino acids. V lost 2 bases to trimming and J lost 0 bases, with 11 bases between them. Germline CDR1 KGHDR, CDR2 SFDVKD. The CDR3 DNA reads TGTGCCACCAGTGATTGGGACACCACCAGCACAGATACGCAGTATTTT. Translation: CATSDWDTTSTDTQYF.

The chain employs TRBV13 and TRBJ1-2; D may be TRBD1 (6 bases). The germline CDR1 and CDR2 sequences are PRHDT and FYEKMQ (reference sequence). CDR3 size: 17 residues. With 0 bases removed from V and 0 bases from J, the gap between germline ends came to 14 bases. Here the CDR3 DNA reads TGTGCCAGCAGCTTAGGGGGGCGGGGGCCCCCTAACTATGGCTACACCTTC. Protein product: CASSLGGRGPPNYGYTF.

In this sample, this clonotype turned up many times. The chain employs TRBV29-1 and TRBJ2-1; TRBD2 matches at 10 bases. V gave up 7 bases and J gave up 8 bases; unmatched junction bases: 8. This CDR3 is built from 13 residues. Germline V gives CDR1 SQVTM, CDR2 ANQGSEA. The CDR3 DNA sequence: TGCAGCGCCCGAGCGGGAGGGCACGATGAGCAGTTCTTC. Protein: CSARAGGHDEQFF.

The genes are TRBV29-1 and TRBJ2-3; D may be TRBD2 (5 bases). Germline lookup yields CDR1 SQVTM and CDR2 ANQGSEA. V was clipped by 3 bases and J by 11 bases, with 12 bases between them. This CDR3 comprises 11 residues. CDR3 sequence (DNA): TGCAGCGTTGAGTACGGGATTGAGCAGTATTTT. It encodes CSVEYGIEQYF.